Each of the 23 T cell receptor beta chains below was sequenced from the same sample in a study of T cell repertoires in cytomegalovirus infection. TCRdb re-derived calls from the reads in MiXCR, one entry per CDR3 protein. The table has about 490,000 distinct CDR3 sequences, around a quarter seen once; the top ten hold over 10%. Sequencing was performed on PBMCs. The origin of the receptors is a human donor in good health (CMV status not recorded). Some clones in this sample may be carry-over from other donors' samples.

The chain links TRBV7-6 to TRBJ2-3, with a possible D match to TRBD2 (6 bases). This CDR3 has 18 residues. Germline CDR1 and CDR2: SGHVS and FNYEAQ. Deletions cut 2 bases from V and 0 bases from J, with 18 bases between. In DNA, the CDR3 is TGTGCCAGCAGCTTAAATCGGCTCCTCGGGACTAGCACAGATACGCAGTATTTT. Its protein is CASSLNRLLGTSTDTQYF.

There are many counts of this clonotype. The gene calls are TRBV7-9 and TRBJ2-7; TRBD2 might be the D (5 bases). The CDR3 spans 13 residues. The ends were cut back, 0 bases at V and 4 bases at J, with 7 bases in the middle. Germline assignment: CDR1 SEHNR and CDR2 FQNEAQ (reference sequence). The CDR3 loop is CASSLAGEYEQYF. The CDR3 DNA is TGTGCCAGCAGCTTAGCGGGAGAATACGAGCAGTACTTC.

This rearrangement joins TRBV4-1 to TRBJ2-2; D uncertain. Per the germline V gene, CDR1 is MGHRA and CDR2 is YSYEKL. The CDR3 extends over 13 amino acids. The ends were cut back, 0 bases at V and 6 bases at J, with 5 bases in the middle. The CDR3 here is CASSQDWAGELFF. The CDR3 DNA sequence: TGCGCCAGCAGCCAAGATTGGGCCGGGGAGCTGTTTTTT.

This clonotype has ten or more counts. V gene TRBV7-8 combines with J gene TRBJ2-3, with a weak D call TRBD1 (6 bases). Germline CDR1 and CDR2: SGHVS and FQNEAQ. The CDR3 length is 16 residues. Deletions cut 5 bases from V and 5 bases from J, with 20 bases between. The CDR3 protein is CASSPTQGRVEDTQYF. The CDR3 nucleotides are TGTGCCAGCAGCCCCACCCAGGGGCGAGTTGAAGATACGCAGTATTTT.

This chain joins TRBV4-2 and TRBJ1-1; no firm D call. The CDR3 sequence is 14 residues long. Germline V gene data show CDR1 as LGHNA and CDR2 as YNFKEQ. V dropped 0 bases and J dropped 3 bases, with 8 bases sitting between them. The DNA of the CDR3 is TGTGCCAGCAGCCAAGATCTAGGCTACACTGAAGCTTTCTTT. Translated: CASSQDLGYTEAFF.

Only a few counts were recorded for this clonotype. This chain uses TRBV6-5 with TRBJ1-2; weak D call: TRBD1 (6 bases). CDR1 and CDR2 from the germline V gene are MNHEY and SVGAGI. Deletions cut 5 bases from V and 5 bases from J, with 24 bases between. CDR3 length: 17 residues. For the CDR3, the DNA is TGTGCCAGCAGTCCCCTTTTAATCGGGGGGCAGTCTTATGGCTACACCTTC. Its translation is CASSPLLIGGQSYGYTF.

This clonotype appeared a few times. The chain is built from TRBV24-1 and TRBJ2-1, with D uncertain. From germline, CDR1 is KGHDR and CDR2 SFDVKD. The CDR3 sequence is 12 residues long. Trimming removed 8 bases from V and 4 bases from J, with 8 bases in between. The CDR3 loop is CATTGEYNEQFF. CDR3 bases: TGTGCCACCACGGGCGAATACAATGAGCAGTTCTTC.

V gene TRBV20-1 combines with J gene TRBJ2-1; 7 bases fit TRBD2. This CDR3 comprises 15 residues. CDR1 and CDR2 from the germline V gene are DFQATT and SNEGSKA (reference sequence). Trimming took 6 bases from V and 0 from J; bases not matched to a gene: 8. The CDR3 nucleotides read TGCAGTGCGCTCAGCGGGGTTAACTCCTACAATGAGCAGTTCTTC. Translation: CSALSGVNSYNEQFF.

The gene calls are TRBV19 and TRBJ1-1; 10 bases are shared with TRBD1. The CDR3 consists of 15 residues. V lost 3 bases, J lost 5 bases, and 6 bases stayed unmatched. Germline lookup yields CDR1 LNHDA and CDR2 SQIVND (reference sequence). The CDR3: CASSIDRGPRTEAFF. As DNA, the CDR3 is TGTGCCAGTAGTATTGACAGGGGGCCGAGGACTGAAGCTTTCTTT. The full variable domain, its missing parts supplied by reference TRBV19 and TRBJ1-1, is DGGITQSPKYLFRKEGQNVTLSCEQNLNHDAMYWYRQDPGQGLRLIYYSQIVNDFQKGDIAEGYSVSREKKESFPLTVTSAQKNPTAFYLCASSIDRGPRTEAFFGQGTRLTVV.

The CDR3 sequence: CASSSPGQGRMNTEAFF. CDR3 nucleotides: TGTGCCAGCAGCAGTCCGGGACAGGGAAGGATGAACACTGAAGCTTTCTTT. The chain joins TRBV14 to TRBJ1-1, with TRBD1 matching over 9 bases. The CDR3 length is 17 residues. CDR1 and CDR2 from the germline V gene are SGHDN and FVKESK. V lost 5 bases and J lost 0; bases outside the gene matches: 10.

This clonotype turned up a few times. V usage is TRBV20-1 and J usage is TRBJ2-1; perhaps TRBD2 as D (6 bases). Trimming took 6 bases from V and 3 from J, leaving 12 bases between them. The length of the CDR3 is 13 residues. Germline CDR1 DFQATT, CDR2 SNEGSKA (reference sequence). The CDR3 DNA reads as TGCAGTGCGTTATCGGGAGACTACAATGAGCAGTTCTTC. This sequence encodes CSALSGDYNEQFF.

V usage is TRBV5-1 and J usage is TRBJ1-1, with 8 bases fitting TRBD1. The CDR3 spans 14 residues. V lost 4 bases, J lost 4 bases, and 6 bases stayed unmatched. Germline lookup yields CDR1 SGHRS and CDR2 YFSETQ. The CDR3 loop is CASSTNDRGTEAFF. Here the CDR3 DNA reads TGCGCCAGCAGCACCAATGACAGGGGCACTGAAGCTTTCTTT.

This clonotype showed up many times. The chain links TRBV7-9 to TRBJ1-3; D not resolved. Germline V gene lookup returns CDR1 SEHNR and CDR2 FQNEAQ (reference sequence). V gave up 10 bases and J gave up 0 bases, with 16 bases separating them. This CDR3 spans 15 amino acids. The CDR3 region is CATLPGERSGNTIYF. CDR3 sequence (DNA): TGTGCCACCCTCCCCGGGGAACGCTCTGGAAACACCATATATTTT.

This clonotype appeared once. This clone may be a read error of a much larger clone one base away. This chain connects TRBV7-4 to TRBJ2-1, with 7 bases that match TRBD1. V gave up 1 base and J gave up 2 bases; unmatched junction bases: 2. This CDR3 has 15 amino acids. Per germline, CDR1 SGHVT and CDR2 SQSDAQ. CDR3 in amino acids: CASSLEGQTYNEQFF. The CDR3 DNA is TGTGCCAGCAGCTTAGAGGGACAGACCTACAATGAGCAGTTCTTC. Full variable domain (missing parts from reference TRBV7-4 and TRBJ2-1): GAGVSQSPRYKVAKRGRDVALRCDSISGHVTLYWYRQTLGQGSEVLTYSQSDAQRDKSGRPSGRFSAERPERSVSTLKIQRTEQGDSAVYLCASSLEGQTYNEQFFGPGTRLTVL.

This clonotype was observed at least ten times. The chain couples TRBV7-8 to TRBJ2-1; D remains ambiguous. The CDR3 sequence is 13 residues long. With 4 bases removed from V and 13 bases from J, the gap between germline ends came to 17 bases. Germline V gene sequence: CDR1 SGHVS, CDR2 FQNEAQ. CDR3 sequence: CASSSDLQYSQFF. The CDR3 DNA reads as TGTGCCAGCAGCTCAGACCTCCAATACTCCCAGTTCTTC.

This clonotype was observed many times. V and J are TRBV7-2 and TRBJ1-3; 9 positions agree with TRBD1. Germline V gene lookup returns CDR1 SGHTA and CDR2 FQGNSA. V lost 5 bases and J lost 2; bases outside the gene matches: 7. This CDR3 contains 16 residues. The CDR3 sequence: CASSGGTGSTGNTIYF. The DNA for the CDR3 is TGTGCCAGCAGCGGCGGGACAGGGAGTACTGGAAACACCATATATTTT.

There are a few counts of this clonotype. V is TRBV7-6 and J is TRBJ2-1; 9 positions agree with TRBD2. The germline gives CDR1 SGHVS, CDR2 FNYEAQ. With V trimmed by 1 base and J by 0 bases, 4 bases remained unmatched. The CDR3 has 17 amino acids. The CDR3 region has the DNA TGTGCCAGCAGCTTAGGTAGCGGGAGTGACTCCTACAATGAGCAGTTCTTC. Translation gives CASSLGSGSDSYNEQFF.

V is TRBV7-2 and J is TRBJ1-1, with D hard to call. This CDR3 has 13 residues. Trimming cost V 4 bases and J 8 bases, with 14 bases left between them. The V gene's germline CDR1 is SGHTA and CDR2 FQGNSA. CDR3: CASSSQLRAEAFF. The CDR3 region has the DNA TGTGCCAGCAGCTCGCAACTTCGGGCGGAAGCTTTCTTT.

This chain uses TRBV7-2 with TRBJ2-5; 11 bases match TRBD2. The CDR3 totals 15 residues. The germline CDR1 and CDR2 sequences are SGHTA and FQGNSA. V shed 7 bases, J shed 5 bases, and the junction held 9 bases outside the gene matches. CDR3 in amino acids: CASIPTSGRRETQYF. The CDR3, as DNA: TGTGCCAGCATCCCCACTAGCGGGAGAAGGGAGACCCAGTACTTC.

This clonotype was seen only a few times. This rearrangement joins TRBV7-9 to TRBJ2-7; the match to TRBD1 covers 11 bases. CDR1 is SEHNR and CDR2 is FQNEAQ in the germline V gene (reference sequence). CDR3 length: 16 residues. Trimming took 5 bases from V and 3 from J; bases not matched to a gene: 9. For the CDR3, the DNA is TGTGCCAGCAGCGCCAGAGACGGGACAGGGGGCTACGAGCAGTACTTC. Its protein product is CASSARDGTGGYEQYF.

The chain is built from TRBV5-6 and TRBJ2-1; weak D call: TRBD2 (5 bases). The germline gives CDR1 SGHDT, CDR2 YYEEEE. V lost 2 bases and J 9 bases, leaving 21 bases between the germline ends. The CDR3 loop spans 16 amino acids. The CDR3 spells CASSFPLTRSFAEQFF. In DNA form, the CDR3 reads TGTGCCAGCAGCTTCCCGTTAACTAGGAGTTTCGCTGAGCAGTTCTTC.

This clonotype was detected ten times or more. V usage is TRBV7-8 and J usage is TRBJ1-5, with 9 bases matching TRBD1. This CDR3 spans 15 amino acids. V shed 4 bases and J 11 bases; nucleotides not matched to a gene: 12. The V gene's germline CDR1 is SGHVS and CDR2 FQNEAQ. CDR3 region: CASSSPTGQGNTQHF. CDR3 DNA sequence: TGTGCCAGCAGCTCTCCAACGGGACAGGGTAATACCCAGCATTTT.

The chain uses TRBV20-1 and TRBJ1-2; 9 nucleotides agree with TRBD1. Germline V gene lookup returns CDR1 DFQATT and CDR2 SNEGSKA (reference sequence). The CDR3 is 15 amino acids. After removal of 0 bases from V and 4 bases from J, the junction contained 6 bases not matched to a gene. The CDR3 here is CSARDSGTGSYGYTF. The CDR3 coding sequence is TGCAGTGCTAGAGATTCCGGGACAGGGAGCTATGGCTACACCTTC.